These 5 T cell receptor beta chains originate from one sample sequenced in a study of response to subunit inactivated influenza vaccine. MiXCR, applied by TCRdb to the RT-PCR reads, yields one record per CDR3 protein. The sample includes around 650,000 distinct CDR3 sequences, approximately 14% of them seen just once. The material sequenced was PBMCs from blood, taken roughly 12 days after vaccination. The receptors come from a man aged 45 to 65 who received an inactivated influenza vaccine.

This sequence joins TRBV5-1 and TRBJ2-1, with D maybe TRBD1 (7 bases). Germline CDR1 reads SGHRS; CDR2 reads YFSETQ. Trimming removed 4 bases from V and 3 bases from J, with 17 bases in between. CDR3 size: 16 residues. The CDR3 DNA follows: TGCGCCAGCAGCAGAGGTCAGGGGGGAATCTACAATGAGCAGTTCTTC. Protein product: CASSRGQGGIYNEQFF.

This clonotype was observed a handful of times. The chain recombines TRBV20-1 with TRBJ2-7, with D perhaps matching TRBD1 (6 bases). V shed 6 bases and J shed 6 bases, with 27 bases lying between them. Germline CDR1 is DFQATT and CDR2 is SNEGSKA (reference sequence). CDR3 length equals 16 residues. CDR3 sequence: CSAPDSLGTRSGEQYF. CDR3 coding DNA: TGCAGTGCCCCCGACTCACTCGGGACAAGGAGTGGCGAGCAGTACTTC.

The V call is TRBV7-2, the J call TRBJ2-5; possible D gene TRBD1, 5 bases. Between the trimmed V and J ends, which lost 5 bases and 2 bases, there was a span of 15 bases. CDR3 size: 15 residues. Germline loops: CDR1 SGHTA, CDR2 FQGNSA. The CDR3 loop is CASSPPLRVQETQYF. The CDR3 DNA reads as TGTGCCAGCAGCCCCCCGCTCAGGGTGCAAGAGACCCAGTACTTC.

V usage is TRBV5-1 and J usage is TRBJ2-3, with 8 nucleotides matching TRBD2. The CDR3 runs 14 residues. J gave up 4 bases and V 6 bases, and 7 bases lay outside the gene matches. Germline loops: CDR1 SGHRS, CDR2 YFSETQ. CDR3 region: CASNPGLGPDTQYF. For the CDR3, the DNA is TGCGCCAGCAACCCGGGACTAGGACCAGATACGCAGTATTTT. Variable domain in full (rest from reference TRBV5-1 and TRBJ2-3): KAGVTQTPRYLIKTRGQQVTLSCSPISGHRSVSWYQQTPGQGLQFLFEYFSETQRNKGNFPGRFSGRQFSNSRSEMNVSTLELGDSALYLCASNPGLGPDTQYFGPGTRLTVL.

This clonotype was seen only a few times. The chain combines TRBV10-3 with TRBJ2-1; 7 bases align to TRBD1. The CDR3 spans 15 residues. V lost 10 bases and J lost 0; bases outside the gene matches: 9. Germline V gene data show CDR1 as ENHRY and CDR2 as SYGVKD. CDR3 residues: CATLRTGTSYNEQFF. As DNA, the CDR3 is TGTGCCACCTTACGGACAGGCACCTCCTACAATGAGCAGTTCTTC.